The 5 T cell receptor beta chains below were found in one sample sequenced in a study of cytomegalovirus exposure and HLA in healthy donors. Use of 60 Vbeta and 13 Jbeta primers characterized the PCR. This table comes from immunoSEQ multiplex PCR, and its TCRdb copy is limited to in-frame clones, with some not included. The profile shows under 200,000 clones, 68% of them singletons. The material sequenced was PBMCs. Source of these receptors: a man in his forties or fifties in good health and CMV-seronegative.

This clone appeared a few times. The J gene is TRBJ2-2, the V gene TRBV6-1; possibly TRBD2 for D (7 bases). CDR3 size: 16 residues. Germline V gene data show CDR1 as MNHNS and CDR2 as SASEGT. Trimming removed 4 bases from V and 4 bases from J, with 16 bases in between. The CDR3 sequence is CASSVTRGGGTGELFF. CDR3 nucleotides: TGTGCCAGCAGTGTCACCAGGGGCGGGGGCACCGGGGAGCTGTTTTTT.

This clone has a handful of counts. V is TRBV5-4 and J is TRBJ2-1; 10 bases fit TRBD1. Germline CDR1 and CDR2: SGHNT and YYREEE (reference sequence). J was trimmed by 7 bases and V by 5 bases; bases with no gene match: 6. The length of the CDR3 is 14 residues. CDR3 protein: CASSPTGGRNEQFF. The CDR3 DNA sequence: TGTGCCAGCAGTCCGACAGGGGGCAGGAATGAGCAGTTCTTC.

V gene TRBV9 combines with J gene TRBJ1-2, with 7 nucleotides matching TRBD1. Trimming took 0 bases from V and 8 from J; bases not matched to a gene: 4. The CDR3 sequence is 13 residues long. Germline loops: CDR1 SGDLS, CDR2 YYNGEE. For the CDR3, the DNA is TGTGCCAGCAGCGTAGGGGTAGGGGGCGGCTACACCTTC. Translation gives CASSVGVGGGYTF. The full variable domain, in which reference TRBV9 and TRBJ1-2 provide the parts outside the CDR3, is DSGVTQTPKHLITATGQRVTLRCSPRSGDLSVYWYQQSLDQGLQFLIQYYNGEERAKGNILERFSAQQFPDLHSELNLSSLELGDSALYFCASSVGVGGGYTFGSGTRLTVV.

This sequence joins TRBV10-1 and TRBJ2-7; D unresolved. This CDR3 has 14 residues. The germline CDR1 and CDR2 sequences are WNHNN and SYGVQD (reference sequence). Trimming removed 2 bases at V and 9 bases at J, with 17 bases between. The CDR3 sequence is CASSENGGAKGQYF. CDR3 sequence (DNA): TGCGCCAGCAGTGAGAACGGCGGAGCTAAAGGGCAGTACTTC.

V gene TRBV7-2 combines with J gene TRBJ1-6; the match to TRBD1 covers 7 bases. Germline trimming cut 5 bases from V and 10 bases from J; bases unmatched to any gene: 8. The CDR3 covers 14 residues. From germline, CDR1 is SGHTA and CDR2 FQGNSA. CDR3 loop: CASSPERGQSPLHF. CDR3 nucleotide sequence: TGTGCCAGCAGCCCGGAGAGGGGACAGTCACCCCTCCACTTT.